This T cell receptor beta chain came from a study of cytomegalovirus exposure and HLA in healthy donors. Germline-derived CDR1 and CDR2 are SGHNT and YENEEA. V lost 6 bases, J lost 4 bases, and 5 bases stayed unmatched. The CDR3 sequence is 13 residues long. The donors were part of the validation cohort, which consisted of under 150 subjects and was separate from the first cohort of several hundred subjects. Profiling relied on immunoSEQ multiplex PCR, and the TCRdb table lists in-frame clones only, not all of them. The sample records approximately 180,000 clones, roughly nine tenths being singletons. Findings of the study overall: A list of roughly 180 TCR beta chains associated with cytomegalovirus was given.

As for this clone: Its antigen remains unidentified.

What was sequenced was PBMCs. This clonotype was sampled from a man younger than 30 in good health and CMV-seropositive. The rearrangement links TRBV11-3 to TRBJ1-1, with 7 bases identical to TRBD1. The CDR3 here is CASSFGTATEAFF. The CDR3 DNA sequence: TGTGCCAGCAGTTTCGGGACAGCCACTGAAGCTTTCTTT.